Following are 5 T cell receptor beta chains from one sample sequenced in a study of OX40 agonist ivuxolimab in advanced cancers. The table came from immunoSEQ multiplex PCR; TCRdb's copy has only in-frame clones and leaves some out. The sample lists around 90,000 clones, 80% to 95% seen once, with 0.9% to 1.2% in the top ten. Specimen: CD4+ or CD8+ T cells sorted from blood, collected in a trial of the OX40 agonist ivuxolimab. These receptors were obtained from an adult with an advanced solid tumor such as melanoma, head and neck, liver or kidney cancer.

CDR3 sequence: CAISKTGQGALVKDNEQFF. The CDR3 region has the DNA TGTGCCATCAGTAAAACGGGACAGGGGGCTTTGGTGAAAGACAATGAGCAGTTCTTC. The chain joins TRBV10-3 to TRBJ2-1; 12 bases fit TRBD1. The CDR3 loop spans 19 amino acids. The V and J ends lost 5 bases and 5 bases, in that order; junction bases with no gene match: 16. Germline V gene lookup returns CDR1 ENHRY and CDR2 SYGVKD.

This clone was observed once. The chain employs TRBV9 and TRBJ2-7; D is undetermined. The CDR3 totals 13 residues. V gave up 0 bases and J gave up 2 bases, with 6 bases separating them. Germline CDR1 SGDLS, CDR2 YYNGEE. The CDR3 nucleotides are TGTGCCAGCAGCGTAGGCCCACCCTACGAGCAGTACTTC. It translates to CASSVGPPYEQYF.

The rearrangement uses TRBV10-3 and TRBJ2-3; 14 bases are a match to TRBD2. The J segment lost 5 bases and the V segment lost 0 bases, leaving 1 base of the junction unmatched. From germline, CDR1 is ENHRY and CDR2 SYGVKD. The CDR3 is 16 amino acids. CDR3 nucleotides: TGTGCCATCAGTGAGTCGGGACTAGCGGGAGTAGATACGCAGTATTTT. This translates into CAISESGLAGVDTQYF.

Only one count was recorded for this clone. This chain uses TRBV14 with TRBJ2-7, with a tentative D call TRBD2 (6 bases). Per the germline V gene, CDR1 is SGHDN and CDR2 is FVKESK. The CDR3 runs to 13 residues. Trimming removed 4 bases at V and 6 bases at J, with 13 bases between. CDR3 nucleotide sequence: TGTGCCAGCAGCCCCCGACTAGTGAGCGAGCAGTACTTC. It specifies CASSPRLVSEQYF.

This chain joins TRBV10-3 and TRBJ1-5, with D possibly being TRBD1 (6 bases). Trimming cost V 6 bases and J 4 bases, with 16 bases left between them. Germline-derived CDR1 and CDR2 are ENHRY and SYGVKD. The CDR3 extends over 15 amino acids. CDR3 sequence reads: CAIREEGGENQPQHF. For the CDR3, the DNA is TGTGCCATCAGGGAAGAGGGGGGGGAGAATCAGCCCCAGCATTTT.